These 30 T cell receptor beta chains came from one sample sequenced in a study of CD8+ T cells in alopecia areata. In alopecia areata patients, both lesional scalp punch biopsies and peripheral blood were collected. RNA extraction and reverse transcription yielded cDNA as sequencing template. Using immunoSEQ multiplex PCR, the repertoire was profiled, and TCRdb retains in-frame clones only, with some absent. There are several thousand clones in the sample; approximately 67% occur only once, and more than 13% lies in the top ten. This specimen was skin, taken at week 0. The receptors originated from a human donor with alopecia areata.

The CDR3 loop reads CAWMGPGTDTQYF. Here the CDR3 DNA reads TGTGCCTGGATGGGTCCTGGCACAGATACGCAGTATTTT. The chain combines TRBV30 with TRBJ2-3, with D uncertain. This CDR3 comprises 13 residues. Per the germline V gene, CDR1 is GTSNPN and CDR2 is SVGIG (reference sequence). Deletions cut 4 bases from V and 1 base from J, with 9 bases between.

CDR3 amino acids: CASSPQGTDANYGYTF. DNA of the CDR3: TGTGCCAGCAGTCCTCAAGGGACAGACGCTAACTATGGCTACACCTTC. This chain joins TRBV27 and TRBJ1-2; TRBD1 aligns across 7 bases. Germline V CDR1 and CDR2: MNHEY, SMNVEV (reference sequence). V was clipped by 5 bases and J by 0 bases; unmatched bases: 9. The CDR3 is 16 amino acids.

CDR3 region: CASSGDSLTEAFF. Here the CDR3 DNA reads TGTGCCAGCTCCGGTGACAGCCTCACTGAAGCTTTCTTT. The rearrangement joins TRBV10-3 to TRBJ1-1, with a possible D match to TRBD1 (5 bases). The CDR3 covers 13 residues. V was trimmed by 10 bases and J by 4 bases, leaving 16 bases between them. Germline CDR1 and CDR2: ENHRY and SYGVKD.

For the CDR3, the DNA is TGTGCCAGCAGCCCCCGTCCAGGGTCGGCTAATGAAAAACTGTTTTTT. Translation gives CASSPRPGSANEKLFF. This chain connects TRBV27 to TRBJ1-4, with TRBD1 as a possible D gene (5 bases). With 6 bases removed from V and 3 bases from J, the gap between germline ends came to 17 bases. CDR1 is MNHEY, CDR2 SMNVEV, per germline (reference sequence). CDR3 length: 16 amino acids.

Only one count was recorded for this clone. This chain links TRBV29-1 with TRBJ1-2; 7 bases match TRBD1. Trimming at V came to 6 bases and at J to 6 bases, leaving 22 bases not matched to a gene. Germline assignment: CDR1 SQVTM and CDR2 ANQGSEA. This CDR3 has 17 residues. CDR3 nucleotide sequence: TGCAGCGTGCCCACCGGAATAAGCCCGGGACAGACAAATGGCTACACCTTC. It is translated as CSVPTGISPGQTNGYTF.

The chain combines TRBV9 with TRBJ2-7; D not certain. V dropped 0 bases and J dropped 2 bases, with 9 bases sitting between them. The CDR3 has 14 residues. The V gene's germline CDR1 is SGDLS and CDR2 YYNGEE. The CDR3 loop is CASSVDLGPYEQYF. The DNA of the CDR3 is TGTGCCAGCAGCGTAGACTTAGGACCCTACGAGCAGTACTTC.

The rearrangement joins TRBV5-4 to TRBJ2-7, with D possibly called TRBD1 or TRBD2 (5 bases each). The V and J ends lost 2 bases and 9 bases respectively, with 12 bases between them. Germline V gene lookup returns CDR1 SGHNT and CDR2 YYREEE (reference sequence). The length of the CDR3 is 12 residues. The CDR3 region has the DNA TGTGCCAGCAGCTTAGGGGAGTCGGGGCAGTACTTC. Translating it yields CASSLGESGQYF.

The CDR3 DNA reads as TGCGCCAGCAGCGACCGGGACCCTATCACCGGGGAGCTGTTTTTT. Its protein product is CASSDRDPITGELFF. The V and J genes are TRBV5-1 and TRBJ2-2, with D possibly being TRBD1 or TRBD2 (5 bases each). The V end was cut by 4 bases, the J end by 4 bases, with 14 bases between. The length of the CDR3 is 15 residues. Germline V gene sequence: CDR1 SGHRS, CDR2 YFSETQ.

The chain combines TRBV10-3 with TRBJ1-1, with 7 nucleotides matching TRBD1. The germline CDR1 and CDR2 sequences are ENHRY and SYGVKD. The CDR3 is made up of 12 amino acids. V lost 2 bases and J lost 9; bases outside the gene matches: 3. CDR3 sequence (DNA): TGTGCCATCAGTGAGGGACAGGACCAAGCTTTCTTT. Amino acids: CAISEGQDQAFF.

The chain employs TRBV29-1 and TRBJ2-3; D not resolved. The CDR3 covers 10 residues. V was cut by 8 bases and J by 3 bases, with 6 bases left in between. The V gene's germline CDR1 is SQVTM and CDR2 ANQGSEA. The CDR3, as DNA: TGCAGCCACGGGACAGATACGCAGTATTTT. It specifies CSHGTDTQYF.

This clone was seen only once. The chain couples TRBV2 to TRBJ2-7; D is possibly TRBD1 (8 bases). Trimming removed 3 bases at V and 5 bases at J, with 20 bases between. The CDR3 loop spans 16 amino acids. Germline assignment: CDR1 SNHLY and CDR2 FYNNEI. This CDR3 is CASSEGGDRSSHEQYF. CDR3 coding DNA: TGTGCCAGCAGTGAGGGGGGGGACAGGTCTTCTCACGAGCAGTACTTC.

The V gene is TRBV10-1, the J gene TRBJ2-7; D is possibly TRBD1 (7 bases). CDR1 is WNHNN, CDR2 SYGVQD, per germline (reference sequence). The CDR3 is 13 amino acids. With 6 bases removed from V and 3 bases from J, the gap between germline ends came to 12 bases. DNA of the CDR3: TGCGCCAGCAGCCAGGGGGGTGACTACGAGCAGTACTTC. The encoded protein is CASSQGGDYEQYF.

This clone was observed a handful of times. The chain links TRBV29-1 to TRBJ2-3; either TRBD1 or TRBD2 may fit D (5 bases each). Germline V gene lookup returns CDR1 SQVTM and CDR2 ANQGSEA. The CDR3 length is 18 residues. V was trimmed by 5 bases and J by 3 bases, leaving 27 bases between them. The CDR3 protein is CSVTTVLRGPRFTDTQYF. The CDR3 DNA reads as TGCAGCGTTACAACCGTCCTCCGGGGACCAAGATTTACAGATACGCAGTATTTT.

This sequence joins TRBV27 and TRBJ1-1; D remains unclear. Trimming left V 1 base short and J 1 base short, with 7 bases between. Germline V gene lookup returns CDR1 MNHEY and CDR2 SMNVEV (reference sequence). This CDR3 is 14 amino acids long. CDR3 coding DNA: TGTGCCAGCAGTTTATTCAGACAGAACACTGAAGCTTTCTTT. Translation gives CASSLFRQNTEAFF.

The rearrangement uses TRBV11-2 and TRBJ1-2; D is undetermined. The V end was cut by 4 bases, the J end by 8 bases, with 14 bases between. CDR1 SGHAT and CDR2 FQNNGV come from the germline V gene. The CDR3 is made up of 13 amino acids. For the CDR3, the DNA is TGTGCCAGCAGCTCCCGGGAATTTTGGGGCTACACCTTC. The encoded protein is CASSSREFWGYTF. Full variable domain (missing parts from reference TRBV11-2 and TRBJ1-2): EAGVAQSPRYKIIEKRQSVAFWCNPISGHATLYWYQQILGQGPKLLIQFQNNGVVDDSQLPKDRFSAERLKGVDSTLKIQPAKLEDSAVYLCASSSREFWGYTFGSGTRLTVV.

This clone was detected a few times. The chain is built from TRBV5-1 and TRBJ2-1, with 7 bases aligning to TRBD2. With V trimmed by 0 bases and J by 0 bases, 3 bases remained unmatched. From germline, CDR1 is SGHRS and CDR2 YFSETQ. This CDR3 has 16 residues. CDR3 nucleotide sequence: TGCGCCAGCAGCTTGGTGTCTAGCGGCTCCTACAATGAGCAGTTCTTC. It translates to CASSLVSSGSYNEQFF. The full variable domain, with the rest looked up from reference TRBV5-1 and TRBJ2-1, is KAGVTQTPRYLIKTRGQQVTLSCSPISGHRSVSWYQQTPGQGLQFLFEYFSETQRNKGNFPGRFSGRQFSNSRSEMNVSTLELGDSALYLCASSLVSSGSYNEQFFGPGTRLTVL.

V usage is TRBV6-1 and J usage is TRBJ1-5; D perhaps matches TRBD1 (6 bases). The V and J ends lost 2 bases and 4 bases respectively, with 12 bases between them. This CDR3 is 15 amino acids long. The germline V gene encodes CDR1 MNHNS and CDR2 SASEGT. In nucleotides, the CDR3 is TGTGCCAGCAGTGAATTGAGGGGGAGGAATCAGCCCCAGCATTTT. Protein: CASSELRGRNQPQHF.

This clone appeared once. The chain joins TRBV4-3 to TRBJ2-3; perhaps TRBD2 as D (5 bases). Trimming removed 3 bases at V and 2 bases at J, with 12 bases between. This CDR3 is built from 15 residues. Germline lookup yields CDR1 LGHNA and CDR2 YSLEER. The CDR3 bases are TGCGCCAGCAGCCAGTTTGGAGGCTACACAGATACGCAGTATTTT. Protein product: CASSQFGGYTDTQYF.

A few counts support this clone. J is TRBJ1-2 and V is TRBV4-1; D call uncertain. This CDR3 is 14 amino acids long. Germline V gives CDR1 MGHRA, CDR2 YSYEKL. Trimming stripped 0 bases from V and 2 bases from J, with 7 bases between. Here the CDR3 reads CASSQDRNNYGYTF. In DNA form, the CDR3 reads TGCGCCAGCAGCCAAGACAGAAACAACTATGGCTACACCTTC.

In nucleotides, the CDR3 is TGCAGCGTTCGGGACTTAGGCCGCTACGAGCAGTACTTC. It specifies CSVRDLGRYEQYF. The V call is TRBV29-1, the J call TRBJ2-5, with a possible D match to TRBD2 (6 bases). The assigned J gene may be wrong: the sequence end matches TRBJ2-7 better. Germline V gene lookup returns CDR1 SQVTM and CDR2 ANQGSEA. The CDR3 loop spans 13 amino acids.

The CDR3 region has the DNA TGTGCCAGCAAGCAACAGGGGGCTACTAATGAAAAACTGTTTTTT. Protein sequence: CASKQQGATNEKLFF. The chain has TRBV6-6 and TRBJ1-4; 9 nucleotides line up with TRBD1. V was clipped by 7 bases and J by 2 bases; unmatched bases: 5. This CDR3 has 15 residues. CDR1 MNHNY and CDR2 SVGAGI come from the germline V gene (reference sequence).

This clone was counted between two and nine times. The chain joins TRBV6-5 to TRBJ2-2, with unresolved D. The germline V gene encodes CDR1 MNHEY and CDR2 SVGAGI. Trimming took off 2 bases at V and 7 bases at J, with 14 bases between the two ends. The CDR3 runs 15 residues. The CDR3 protein is CASSYTEGPRGELFF. The CDR3 region has the DNA TGTGCCAGCAGTTACACTGAAGGACCGCGCGGGGAGCTGTTTTTT.

J is TRBJ1-5 and V is TRBV6-5; TRBD1 might be the D (5 bases). V was shortened by 4 bases and J by 3 bases, with 16 bases between the two germline ends. CDR3 size: 16 residues. Germline lookup yields CDR1 MNHEY and CDR2 SVGAGI. This CDR3 is CASSSTGTVTNQPQHF. Written as DNA, the CDR3 is TGTGCCAGCAGTTCTACGGGGACGGTGACCAATCAGCCCCAGCATTTT.

The chain carries TRBV11-2 and TRBJ2-1; 16 bases match TRBD2. The length of the CDR3 is 16 residues. The germline gives CDR1 SGHAT, CDR2 FQNNGV. Losses at the gene ends were 5 bases for V and 7 bases for J; bases not matched to a gene: 5. DNA for the CDR3: TGTGCCAGCAGCCTGGGACTAGCGGGGGGGCTAAATGAGCAGTTCTTC. This encodes CASSLGLAGGLNEQFF.

The chain has TRBV11-2 and TRBJ2-7, with D possibly being TRBD1 (5 bases). V gave up 7 bases and J gave up 3 bases, with 7 bases separating them. Germline loops: CDR1 SGHAT, CDR2 FQNNGV. This CDR3 contains 11 residues. The CDR3 DNA follows: TGTGCCAGCACAGGGAACTACGAGCAGTACTTC. As protein: CASTGNYEQYF.

The chain links TRBV14 to TRBJ1-5; no clear D. The ends were cut back, 4 bases at V and 7 bases at J, with 8 bases in the middle. Germline V gene lookup returns CDR1 SGHDN and CDR2 FVKESK. This CDR3 comprises 12 residues. CDR3 amino acids: CASSRTGQPQHF. The CDR3, as DNA: TGTGCCAGCAGCCGGACGGGACAGCCCCAGCATTTT.

In its sample, this clone was seen once. The rearrangement links TRBV5-5 to TRBJ2-5; TRBD2 agrees at 13 bases. From germline, CDR1 is SGHKS and CDR2 YYEKEE (reference sequence). Trimming cost V 4 bases and J 5 bases; bases outside gene matches: 11. CDR3 length: 17 residues. The CDR3 sequence is CASSPSKGGLAGETQYF. CDR3 sequence (DNA): TGTGCCAGCAGCCCCTCAAAAGGGGGACTAGCGGGGGAGACCCAGTACTTC.

The rearrangement joins TRBV10-3 to TRBJ2-5; D is uncertain. Trimming left V 3 bases short and J 2 bases short, with 10 bases between. There are 14 residues in the CDR3. Germline V gives CDR1 ENHRY, CDR2 SYGVKD. CDR3 sequence (DNA): TGTGCCATCAGTGAAAGGGCTCCTCAAGAGACCCAGTACTTC. Translated, it gives CAISERAPQETQYF.

This chain connects TRBV7-9 to TRBJ2-1; 8 bases map to TRBD1. The CDR3 runs 14 residues. The junction had 0 bases not matched to a gene; V was cut back by 0 bases and J by 5 bases. Germline V CDR1 and CDR2: SEHNR, FQNEAQ (reference sequence). CDR3: CASSLARGHNEQFF. The CDR3 DNA reads as TGTGCCAGCAGCTTAGCCAGGGGGCACAATGAGCAGTTCTTC. Variable domain in full (rest from reference TRBV7-9 and TRBJ2-1): DTGVSQNPRHKITKRGQNVTFRCDPISEHNRLYWYRQTLGQGPEFLTYFQNEAQLEKSRLLSDRFSAERPKGSFSTLEIQRTEQGDSAMYLCASSLARGHNEQFFGPGTRLTVL.

The chain links TRBV6-5 to TRBJ1-2; the D gene is possibly TRBD1 (5 bases). From germline, CDR1 is MNHEY and CDR2 SVGAGI. V was pared by 0 bases and J by 3 bases, with 11 bases between. The CDR3 totals 15 residues. Here the CDR3 reads CASSYSPGGDYGYTF. The CDR3 DNA sequence: TGTGCCAGCAGTTACTCACCAGGAGGGGACTATGGCTACACCTTC.